This TCR beta chain emerged from a study of cytomegalovirus exposure and HLA in healthy donors. Both 60 Vbeta primers and 13 Jbeta primers went into the PCR. TCRdb's table, derived via immunoSEQ multiplex PCR, lists solely in-frame clones and lacks some. The sample lists 150,000 to 250,000 clones, 79% occurring once. General study results and limits: TRBV6-2, TRBV6-3 and some other V segments were excluded as indistinguishable. In a later analysis, V- and J-gene trimming of beta chains associated with a DCLRE1C missense variant, replicated independently.

This clone was found once. Antigen specificity is unknown. Germline assignment: CDR1 MNHEY and CDR2 SVGAGI. The CDR3 contains 14 residues. With 8 bases removed from V and 0 bases from J, the gap between germline ends came to 13 bases. This sequence was found in a girl aged 10 to 17 in good health and CMV-seropositive. V and J are TRBV6-5 and TRBJ2-5, with D unclear. Specimen: PBMCs. CDR3 bases: TGTGCCAGCGCGCACTTGCGCCACCAAGAGACCCAGTACTTC. This gives the protein CASAHLRHQETQYF.